This T cell receptor beta chain was observed in a study of cytomegalovirus exposure and HLA in healthy donors. With 60 Vbeta and 13 Jbeta primers, the PCR was carried out. Produced via immunoSEQ multiplex PCR; TCRdb's table is partial and in-frame only. The data contain about 250,000 clones, around 80% of them singletons. The CDR3 extends over 16 amino acids. CDR1 SGHNT and CDR2 YENEEA come from the germline V gene. The V gene lost 0 bases and the J gene lost 6 bases, with 14 bases spanning the gap. V is TRBV11-3 and J is TRBJ2-2; TRBD1 is a possible D gene (5 bases). The receptor was isolated from a boy aged 5-17 years in good health and CMV-seronegative. Sequencing was carried out using PBMCs. CDR3 nucleotide sequence: TGTGCCAGCAGCTTAGAAGGGGTTTGGGGCTCCGGGGAGCTGTTTTTT. The encoded protein is CASSLEGVWGSGELFF.